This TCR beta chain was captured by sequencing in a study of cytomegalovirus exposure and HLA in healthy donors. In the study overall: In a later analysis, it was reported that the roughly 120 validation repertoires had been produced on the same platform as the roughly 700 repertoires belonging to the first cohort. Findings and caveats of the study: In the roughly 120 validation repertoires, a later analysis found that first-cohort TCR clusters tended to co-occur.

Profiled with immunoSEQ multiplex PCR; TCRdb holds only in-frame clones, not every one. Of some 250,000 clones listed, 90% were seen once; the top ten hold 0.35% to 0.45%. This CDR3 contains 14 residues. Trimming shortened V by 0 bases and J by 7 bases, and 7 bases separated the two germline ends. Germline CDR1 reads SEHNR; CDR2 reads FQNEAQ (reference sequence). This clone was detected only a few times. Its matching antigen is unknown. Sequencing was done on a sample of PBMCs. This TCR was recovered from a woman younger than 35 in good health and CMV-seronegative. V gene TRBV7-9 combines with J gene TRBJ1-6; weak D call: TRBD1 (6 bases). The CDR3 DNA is TGTGCCAGCAGCTTAGCAGGGGGAAATTCACCCCTCCACTTT. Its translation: CASSLAGGNSPLHF.